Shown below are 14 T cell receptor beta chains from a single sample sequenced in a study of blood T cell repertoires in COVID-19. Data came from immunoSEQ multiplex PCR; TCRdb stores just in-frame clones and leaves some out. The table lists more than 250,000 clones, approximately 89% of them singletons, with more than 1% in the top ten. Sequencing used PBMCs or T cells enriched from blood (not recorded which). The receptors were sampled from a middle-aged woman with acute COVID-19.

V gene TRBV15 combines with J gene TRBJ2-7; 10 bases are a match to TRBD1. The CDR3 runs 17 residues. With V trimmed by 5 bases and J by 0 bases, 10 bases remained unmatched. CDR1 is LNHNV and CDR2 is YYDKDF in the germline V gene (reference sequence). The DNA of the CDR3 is TGTGCCACCAGCGACTTTCCGGGACAGGGGAGCTCCTACGAGCAGTACGTC. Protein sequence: CATSDFPGQGSSYEQYV.

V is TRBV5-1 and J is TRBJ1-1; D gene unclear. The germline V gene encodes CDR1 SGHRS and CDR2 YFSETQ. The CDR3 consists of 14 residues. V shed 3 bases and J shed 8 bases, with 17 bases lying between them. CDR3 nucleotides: TGCGCCAGCAGCTACTCCGGGTCTAACCCCGAAGCTTTCTTT. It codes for CASSYSGSNPEAFF.

The CDR3 region has the DNA TGTGCCAGCAGCCCGGGACAGACAAACTATGGCTACACCTTC. Protein sequence: CASSPGQTNYGYTF. The chain is built from TRBV7-6 and TRBJ1-2, with 7 bases aligning to TRBD1. Germline V gene data show CDR1 as SGHVS and CDR2 as FNYEAQ. The CDR3 totals 14 residues. Unmatched junction bases numbered 5, after V lost 5 bases and J lost 2 bases.

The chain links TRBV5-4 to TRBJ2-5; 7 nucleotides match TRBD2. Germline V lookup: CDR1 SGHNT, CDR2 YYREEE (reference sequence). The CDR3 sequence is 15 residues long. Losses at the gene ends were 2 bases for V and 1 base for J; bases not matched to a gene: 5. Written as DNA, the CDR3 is TGTGCCAGCAGCTTCTGGGGGGGTTCCCAAGAGACCCAGTACTTC. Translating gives CASSFWGGSQETQYF.

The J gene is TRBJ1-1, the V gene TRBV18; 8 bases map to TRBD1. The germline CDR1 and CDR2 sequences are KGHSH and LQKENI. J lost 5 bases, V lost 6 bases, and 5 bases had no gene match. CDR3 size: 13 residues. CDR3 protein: CASSRQGWTEAFF. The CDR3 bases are TGTGCCAGCTCGCGACAGGGGTGGACTGAAGCTTTCTTT.

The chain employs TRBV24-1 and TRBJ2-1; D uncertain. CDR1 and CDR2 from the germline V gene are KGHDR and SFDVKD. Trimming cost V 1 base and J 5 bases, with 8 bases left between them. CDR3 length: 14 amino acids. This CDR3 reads CATSDFHVDNEQFF. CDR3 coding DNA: TGTGCCACCAGTGATTTCCATGTTGACAATGAGCAGTTCTTC.

In DNA, the CDR3 is TGCGCCAGCAGGGGGGAACTTACAGGGTTCACTGAAGCTTTCTTT. The encoded protein is CASRGELTGFTEAFF. The V and J genes are TRBV10-2 and TRBJ1-1; D perhaps matches TRBD1 (6 bases). Germline V gene lookup returns CDR1 WSHSY and CDR2 SAAADI. CDR3 size: 15 residues. V dropped 6 bases and J dropped 4 bases, with 18 bases sitting between them.

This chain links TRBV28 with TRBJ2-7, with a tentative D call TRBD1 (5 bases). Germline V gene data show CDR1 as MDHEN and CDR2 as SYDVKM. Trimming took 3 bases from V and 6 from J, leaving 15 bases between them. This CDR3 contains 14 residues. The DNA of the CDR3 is TGTGCCAGCAGTTTCCAGGGTCGCTGGCCCGAGCAGTACTTC. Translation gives CASSFQGRWPEQYF.

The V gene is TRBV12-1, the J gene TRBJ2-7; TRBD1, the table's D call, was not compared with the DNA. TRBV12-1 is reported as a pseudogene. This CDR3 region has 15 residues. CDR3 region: CASSSDPGQLYEQYF. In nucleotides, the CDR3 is TGTGCCAGCAGCTCGGATCCGGGACAACTATACGAGCAGTACTTC.

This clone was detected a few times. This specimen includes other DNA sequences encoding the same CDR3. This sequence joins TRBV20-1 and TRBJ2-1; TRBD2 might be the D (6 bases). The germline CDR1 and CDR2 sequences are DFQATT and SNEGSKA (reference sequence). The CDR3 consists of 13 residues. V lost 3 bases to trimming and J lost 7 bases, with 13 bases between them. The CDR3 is CSASFSGTNEQFF. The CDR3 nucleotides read TGCAGTGCTAGTTTTAGCGGTACGAATGAGCAGTTCTTC.

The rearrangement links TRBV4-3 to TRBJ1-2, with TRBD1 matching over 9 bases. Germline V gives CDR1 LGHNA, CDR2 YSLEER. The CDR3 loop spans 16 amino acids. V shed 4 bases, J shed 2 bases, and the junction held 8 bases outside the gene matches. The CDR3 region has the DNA TGCGCCAGCAGCCGATCACAGGGGGCAATGAACTATGGCTACACCTTC. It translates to CASSRSQGAMNYGYTF.

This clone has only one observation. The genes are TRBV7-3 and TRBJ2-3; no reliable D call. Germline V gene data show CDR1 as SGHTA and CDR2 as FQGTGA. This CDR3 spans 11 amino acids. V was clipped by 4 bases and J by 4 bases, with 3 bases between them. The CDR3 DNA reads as TGTGCCAGCAGCTCTTCAGATACGCAGTATTTT. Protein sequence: CASSSSDTQYF.

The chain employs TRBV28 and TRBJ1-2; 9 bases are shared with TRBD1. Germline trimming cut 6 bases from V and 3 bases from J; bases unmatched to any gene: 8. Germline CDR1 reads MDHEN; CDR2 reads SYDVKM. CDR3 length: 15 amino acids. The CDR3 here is CASRHSGQGHYGYTF. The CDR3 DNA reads TGTGCCAGCAGACATTCAGGACAGGGGCACTATGGCTACACCTTC.

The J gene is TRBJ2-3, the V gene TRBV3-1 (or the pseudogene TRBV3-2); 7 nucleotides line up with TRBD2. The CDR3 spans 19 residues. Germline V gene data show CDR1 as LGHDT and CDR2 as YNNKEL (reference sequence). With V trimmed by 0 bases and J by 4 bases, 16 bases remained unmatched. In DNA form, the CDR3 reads TGTGCCAGCAGCCAAGATCAAATCCCTTCCGGGGGGATCGCAGATACGCAGTATTTT. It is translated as CASSQDQIPSGGIADTQYF.